This TCR beta chain was sequenced during a study of human T cells and chemical hapten exposure. To note about this clonotype: Its antigen remains unknown.

TCRdb re-derived calls from the RACE reads in MiXCR, one entry per CDR3 protein. The sample lists about 76,000 distinct CDR3 sequences, 10% to 15% seen once, with 5.7% in the top ten. Time point described: patch test 3, about 24 weeks after DPC sensitization. The treatment: therapeutic diphenylcyclopropenone sensitization with weekly scalp DPC. Non-pregnant alopecia patients aged 18 to 70, suitable for DPC therapy. Unseparated into fractions, whole blood served as the source from which total RNA was extracted. Study conclusions and caveats: Expanded TCRs made up significantly more big CDR3 similarity clusters than controls did.

The material was whole blood, obtained in connection with sensitization to the hapten diphenylcyclopropenone (DPC). This TCR derives from a woman aged 50 to 65 with alopecia areata. Some clones in this sample may be carry-over from other donors' samples.

The CDR3 sequence: CSVRQGAREKLFF. In nucleotides, the CDR3 is TGCAGCGTTCGACAGGGGGCGAGGGAAAAACTGTTTTTT. The chain employs TRBV29-1 and TRBJ1-4, with 10 bases that match TRBD1. There are 13 residues in the CDR3. V was clipped by 5 bases and J by 8 bases; unmatched bases: 5. Germline CDR1 reads SQVTM; CDR2 reads ANQGSEA.